Each of the 32 T cell receptor beta chains below was sequenced from the same sample in a study of T cells after yellow fever vaccination. MiXCR, applied by TCRdb to the 5' RACE reads, yields one record per CDR3 protein. The table has fewer than 400,000 distinct CDR3 sequences, roughly 6.1% seen once. The material was PBMCs, obtained 5 days after the yellow fever booster vaccination. The receptor set was obtained from a man aged 30 to 45 who received the YFV17D yellow fever vaccine.

The chain combines TRBV24-1 with TRBJ2-7; a possible D gene is TRBD2 (5 bases). V shed 6 bases and J shed 2 bases, with 10 bases lying between them. Per the germline V gene, CDR1 is KGHDR and CDR2 is SFDVKD. The CDR3 totals 13 residues. CDR3: CATSREPAYEQYF. In nucleotides, the CDR3 is TGTGCCACCAGTCGGGAACCCGCCTACGAGCAGTACTTC.

J is TRBJ2-1 and V is TRBV20-1; 8 bases fit TRBD2. CDR3 size: 16 residues. V was clipped by 2 bases and J by 0 bases; unmatched bases: 6. Germline values: CDR1 DFQATT, CDR2 SNEGSKA (reference sequence). CDR3: CSARRAGGSSYNEQFF. CDR3 DNA: TGCAGTGCTAGACGGGCGGGAGGTAGCTCCTACAATGAGCAGTTCTTC.

This clonotype has ten or more counts. The chain uses TRBV20-1 and TRBJ2-4; 13 positions agree with TRBD2. The CDR3 extends over 15 amino acids. V dropped 1 base and J dropped 8; count of bases not matched to a gene: 5. Germline CDR1 is DFQATT and CDR2 is SNEGSKA (reference sequence). CDR3 sequence: CSARALAGGRDIQYF. CDR3 bases: TGCAGTGCTAGAGCACTAGCGGGAGGGAGGGACATTCAGTACTTC.

This clonotype was picked up many times. CDR3 in DNA: TGTGCCAGCAGCCAAGGGAGGTCGTGGGCAGAACAGAACTACGAGCAGTACTTC. Translating it yields CASSQGRSWAEQNYEQYF. The J gene is TRBJ2-7, the V gene TRBV14; TRBD2 is a possible D gene (5 bases). Germline V lookup: CDR1 SGHDN, CDR2 FVKESK. The length of the CDR3 is 18 residues. Deletions cut 1 base from V and 3 bases from J, with 22 bases between.

This chain links TRBV7-9 with TRBJ2-1; D is uncertain. Germline V CDR1 and CDR2: SEHNR, FQNEAQ (reference sequence). V gave up 5 bases and J gave up 9 bases, with 11 bases separating them. This CDR3 region has 12 residues. The CDR3 sequence: CASSVVPTEQFF. The CDR3 DNA sequence: TGTGCCAGCAGCGTTGTCCCGACTGAGCAGTTCTTC.

This clonotype was seen just once. The chain employs TRBV20-1 and TRBJ2-1; D perhaps matches TRBD2 (6 bases). This CDR3 comprises 16 residues. The germline V gene has CDR1 DFQATT and CDR2 SNEGSKA (reference sequence). The CDR3 region has the DNA TGCAGCGCCCCGTCGTCCCAGCGGGTTGGGGGCAATGAGCAGTTCTTC. Translated, it gives CSAPSSQRVGGNEQFF.

This clonotype was observed a few times. The chain employs TRBV5-4 and TRBJ2-1, with unresolved D. Germline CDR1 SGHNT, CDR2 YYREEE (reference sequence). Trimming removed 0 bases from V and 8 bases from J, with 6 bases in between. This CDR3 contains 12 residues. CDR3 DNA sequence: TGTGCCAGCAGCTTGGCGTCTGATGAGCAGTTCTTC. As protein: CASSLASDEQFF.

This clonotype was recorded a few times. The gene calls are TRBV7-2 and TRBJ2-7; the D is unclear. The CDR3 totals 14 residues. Germline V gene sequence: CDR1 SGHTA, CDR2 FQGNSA. V lost 5 bases and J lost 4, with 15 bases in between. The CDR3 nucleotides are TGTGCCAGCAGCCTTTCGCGCGGAGATTACGAGCAGTACTTC. Translating it yields CASSLSRGDYEQYF. The variable domain in full, with the rest retrieved from reference TRBV7-2 and TRBJ2-7, is GAGVSQSPSNKVTEKGKDVELRCDPISGHTALYWYRQSLGQGLEFLIYFQGNSAPDKSGLPSDRFSAERTGGSVSTLTIQRTQQEDSAVYLCASSLSRGDYEQYFGPGTRLTVT.

This clonotype was seen only a few times. This chain uses TRBV28 with TRBJ2-1; no firm D call. There are 11 residues in the CDR3. Trimming left V 5 bases short and J 6 bases short, with 5 bases between. Germline lookup yields CDR1 MDHEN and CDR2 SYDVKM. The chain's CDR3 is CASSHSNEQFF. Written as DNA, the CDR3 is TGTGCCAGCAGTCATTCCAATGAGCAGTTCTTC.

This clonotype was observed a few times. Written as DNA, the CDR3 is TGTGCCAGTAGTATGGCTGGTATCGGAAACACCATATATTTT. Protein: CASSMAGIGNTIYF. The V gene is TRBV19, the J gene TRBJ1-3, with unresolved D. This CDR3 contains 14 residues. Germline-derived CDR1 and CDR2 are LNHDA and SQIVND (reference sequence). The V end was cut by 3 bases, the J end by 4 bases, with 10 bases between. Looking up the rest from reference TRBV19 and TRBJ1-3 gives the full variable domain: DGGITQSPKYLFRKEGQNVTLSCEQNLNHDAMYWYRQDPGQGLRLIYYSQIVNDFQKGDIAEGYSVSREKKESFPLTVTSAQKNPTAFYLCASSMAGIGNTIYFGEGSWLTVV.

Details on this clonotype: Compared with germline, one end of the junction differs, possibly owing to a read error. The genes are TRBV20-1 and TRBJ2-1; TRBD2 aligns across 10 bases. Germline V gene sequence: CDR1 DFQATT, CDR2 SNEGSKA (reference sequence). This CDR3 has 16 residues. The CDR3 protein is CCASQSGLAGADEQFF. The CDR3 DNA reads as TGCTGTGCTAGTCAAAGCGGGCTAGCGGGAGCTGATGAGCAGTTCTTC.

This clonotype was seen a handful of times. The chain's CDR3 is CSARDLVGTQYF. The CDR3 coding sequence is TGCAGTGCTAGAGACCTGGTGGGGACCCAGTACTTC. V gene TRBV20-1 combines with J gene TRBJ2-5, with D unclear. The V gene lost 0 bases and the J gene lost 7 bases, with 9 bases spanning the gap. This CDR3 region has 12 residues. CDR1 and CDR2 from the germline V gene are DFQATT and SNEGSKA (reference sequence).

The chain couples TRBV20-1 to TRBJ1-2; no firm D call. The CDR3 length is 16 residues. The germline V and J ends were trimmed by 5 bases and 0 bases, with 19 bases remaining between them. CDR1 is DFQATT and CDR2 is SNEGSKA in the germline V gene (reference sequence). CDR3 residues: CSAPPEGGKANYGYTF. In DNA form, the CDR3 reads TGCAGTGCTCCCCCCGAAGGCGGGAAAGCTAACTATGGCTACACCTTC.

With respect to this clonotype: This may stem from a read error, because a much larger clone lies one nucleotide away. This rearrangement joins TRBV5-1 to TRBJ2-2; possibly TRBD2 for D (5 bases). CDR1 is SGHRS, CDR2 YFSETQ, per germline. The CDR3 covers 19 residues. This CDR3 is CTSFPRAYATFPNTGELFF. CDR3 nucleotide sequence: TGCACCAGCTTCCCGCGGGCCTATGCCACGTTCCCGAACACCGGGGAGCTGTTTTTT.

This clonotype was counted only a few times. This chain uses TRBV7-9 with TRBJ2-1, with D uncertain. CDR1 is SEHNR, CDR2 FQNEAQ, per germline (reference sequence). V was clipped by 4 bases and J by 6 bases, with 10 bases between them. CDR3 length: 13 residues. Here the CDR3 reads CASSYPSGNEQFF. The CDR3 nucleotides read TGTGCCAGCAGCTACCCCTCCGGCAATGAGCAGTTCTTC.

J is TRBJ2-5 and V is TRBV11-2; either TRBD1 or TRBD2 may supply D (5 bases each). V lost 6 bases and J 2 bases, leaving 16 bases between the germline ends. Germline values: CDR1 SGHAT, CDR2 FQNNGV. The CDR3 consists of 15 residues. The CDR3 here is CASSPPGTRQETQYF. The CDR3 DNA reads as TGTGCCAGCAGTCCCCCCGGGACGAGACAAGAGACCCAGTACTTC.

This clonotype occurred many times. The chain employs TRBV5-1 and TRBJ2-3; D gene unclear. CDR1 SGHRS and CDR2 YFSETQ come from the germline V gene. V was shortened by 0 bases and J by 2 bases, with 10 bases between the two germline ends. The CDR3 runs to 15 residues. The CDR3 region is CASSLAAALTDTQYF. CDR3 nucleotide sequence: TGCGCCAGCAGCTTGGCGGCAGCCCTCACAGATACGCAGTATTTT.

The table lists this clonotype with many counts. The J gene is TRBJ2-3, the V gene TRBV6-5, with D unclear. The germline CDR1 and CDR2 sequences are MNHEY and SVGAGI. V lost 6 bases and J 6 bases, leaving 13 bases between the germline ends. The CDR3 consists of 13 residues. The CDR3 region is CASSPQSLDTQYF. The CDR3 nucleotides read TGTGCCAGCAGCCCTCAATCGTTGGATACGCAGTATTTT.

V usage is TRBV28 and J usage is TRBJ2-1; 10 bases match TRBD2. Germline CDR1 MDHEN, CDR2 SYDVKM. V lost 2 bases to trimming and J lost 4 bases; unmatched junction nucleotides: 5. The length of the CDR3 is 16 residues. This CDR3 reads CASSLRLAGAYNEQFF. CDR3 DNA: TGTGCCAGCAGTTTACGGCTAGCGGGGGCGTACAATGAGCAGTTCTTC.

This clonotype was counted ten times or more. The chain uses TRBV7-3 and TRBJ2-5, with 10 bases identical to TRBD2. Germline CDR1 SGHTA, CDR2 FQGTGA. V lost 5 bases, J lost 5 bases, and 8 bases stayed unmatched. The CDR3 is 15 amino acids. The CDR3 region has the DNA TGTGCCAGCAGCAAACTAGCGGGATCTGGGGAGACCCAGTACTTC. This codes for CASSKLAGSGETQYF.

This clonotype appeared a few times. This chain joins TRBV20-1 and TRBJ2-5; 8 nucleotides align to TRBD2. The CDR3 runs to 15 residues. V gave up 5 bases and J gave up 4 bases; unmatched junction bases: 12. Germline lookup yields CDR1 DFQATT and CDR2 SNEGSKA (reference sequence). CDR3 in amino acids: CSAGISGTRRETQYF. The CDR3, as DNA: TGCAGTGCTGGAATTAGCGGGACCCGCCGAGAGACCCAGTACTTC.

This chain links TRBV20-1 with TRBJ1-2; D not resolved. Trimming cost V 4 bases and J 3 bases, with 9 bases left between them. The germline gives CDR1 DFQATT, CDR2 SNEGSKA (reference sequence). The CDR3 length is 12 residues. The DNA for the CDR3 is TGCAGTGCTACCCTCGAGCACTATGGCTACACCTTC. Translated: CSATLEHYGYTF.

The V and J genes are TRBV29-1 and TRBJ2-2; TRBD1 agrees at 10 bases. The CDR3 consists of 16 residues. With 1 base clipped from V and 5 bases from J, the junction kept 7 bases outside the gene matches. Germline lookup yields CDR1 SQVTM and CDR2 ANQGSEA. The DNA for the CDR3 is TGCAGCGTTGAAGTTTGGGACAGGGGTTCAACCGGGGAGCTGTTTTTT. It encodes CSVEVWDRGSTGELFF.

This clonotype has only a few counts. This sequence joins TRBV7-2 and TRBJ2-1; a possible D gene is TRBD2 (5 bases). V was cut by 3 bases and J by 4 bases, with 13 bases left in between. Germline CDR1 and CDR2: SGHTA and FQGNSA. The length of the CDR3 is 15 residues. The CDR3 reads CASSFGEGPYNEQFF. DNA of the CDR3: TGTGCCAGCAGCTTTGGAGAGGGCCCGTACAATGAGCAGTTCTTC.

This rearrangement joins TRBV24-1 to TRBJ2-1; TRBD1 aligns across 9 bases. CDR1 is KGHDR, CDR2 SFDVKD, per germline. Germline trimming cut 3 bases from V and 8 bases from J; bases unmatched to any gene: 10. The CDR3 totals 16 residues. The CDR3 coding sequence is TGTGCCACCAGTGATCACGGACAGGGGAGAGATGATGAGCAGTTCTTC. Amino acids: CATSDHGQGRDDEQFF.

This CDR3 is CAISLGTKLLASTDTQYF. The CDR3, as DNA: TGTGCCATCAGTTTAGGGACGAAATTACTAGCTAGCACAGATACGCAGTATTTT. J is TRBJ2-3 and V is TRBV10-3; tentatively, D is TRBD2 (6 bases). Between the trimmed V and J ends, which lost 5 bases and 0 bases, there was a span of 21 bases. Germline V gene sequence: CDR1 ENHRY, CDR2 SYGVKD. This CDR3 is built from 18 residues.

V gene TRBV20-1 combines with J gene TRBJ2-1, with 8 bases matching TRBD2. Trimming at V came to 3 bases and at J to 8 bases, leaving 3 bases not matched to a gene. CDR3 size: 12 residues. From germline, CDR1 is DFQATT and CDR2 SNEGSKA (reference sequence). CDR3 loop: CSASGRAYEQFF. The DNA for the CDR3 is TGCAGTGCTAGCGGGAGGGCCTATGAGCAGTTCTTC.

Ten or more counts support this clonotype. The chain combines TRBV5-1 with TRBJ2-7; 10 positions match TRBD2. The length of the CDR3 is 15 residues. Germline V gene sequence: CDR1 SGHRS, CDR2 YFSETQ. V shed 0 bases, J shed 2 bases, and the junction held 2 bases outside the gene matches. This CDR3 reads CASSLGLAGPYEQYF. CDR3 in DNA: TGCGCCAGCAGCTTGGGACTAGCGGGCCCCTACGAGCAGTACTTC. The whole variable domain, remainder taken from reference TRBV5-1 and TRBJ2-7, is KAGVTQTPRYLIKTRGQQVTLSCSPISGHRSVSWYQQTPGQGLQFLFEYFSETQRNKGNFPGRFSGRQFSNSRSEMNVSTLELGDSALYLCASSLGLAGPYEQYFGPGTRLTVT.

This clonotype was seen a few times. The CDR3 DNA sequence: TGTGCCAGCAGCGCCGGGACAATCGCAAAGGACACTGAAGCTTTCTTT. It encodes CASSAGTIAKDTEAFF. This chain links TRBV2 with TRBJ1-1; possibly TRBD1 for D (6 bases). Trimming removed 6 bases at V and 3 bases at J, with 20 bases between. CDR1 and CDR2 from the germline V gene are SNHLY and FYNNEI. This CDR3 spans 16 amino acids.

At least ten counts were recorded for this clonotype. The rearrangement uses TRBV10-2 and TRBJ2-7; 7 positions agree with TRBD1. Unmatched junction bases numbered 9, after V lost 6 bases and J lost 4 bases. The CDR3 has 14 residues. Germline loops: CDR1 WSHSY, CDR2 SAAADI. DNA of the CDR3: TGCGCCAGCAGGGGGACAGCCACGGTGTACGAGCAGTACTTC. It codes for CASRGTATVYEQYF.

The chain is built from TRBV7-9 and TRBJ2-2, with TRBD2 identical over 10 bases. Germline CDR1 reads SEHNR; CDR2 reads FQNEAQ (reference sequence). V gave up 7 bases and J gave up 5 bases; unmatched junction bases: 13. The CDR3 runs to 17 residues. CDR3 bases: TGTGCCAGCACCCACTCCCGCGGACTAGCGGCTACCGGGGAGCTGTTTTTT. It translates to CASTHSRGLAATGELFF.

This clonotype was picked up a small number of times. This rearrangement joins TRBV7-9 to TRBJ1-1, with D unclear. This CDR3 has 14 amino acids. CDR1 SEHNR and CDR2 FQNEAQ come from the germline V gene (reference sequence). Trimming shortened V by 3 bases and J by 1 base, and 9 bases separated the two germline ends. In DNA form, the CDR3 reads TGTGCCAGCAGCTTCTCTTTCGGGAACACTGAAGCTTTCTTT. Translated: CASSFSFGNTEAFF.